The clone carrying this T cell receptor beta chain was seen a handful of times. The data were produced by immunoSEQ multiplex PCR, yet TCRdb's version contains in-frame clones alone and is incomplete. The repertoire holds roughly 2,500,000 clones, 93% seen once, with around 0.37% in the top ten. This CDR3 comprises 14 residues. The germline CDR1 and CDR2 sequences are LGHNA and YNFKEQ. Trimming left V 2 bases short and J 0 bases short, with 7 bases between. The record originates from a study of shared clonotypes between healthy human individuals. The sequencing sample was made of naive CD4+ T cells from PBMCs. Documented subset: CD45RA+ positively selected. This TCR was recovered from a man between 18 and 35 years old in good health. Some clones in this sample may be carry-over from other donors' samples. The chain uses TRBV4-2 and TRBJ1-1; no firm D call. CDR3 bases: TGTGCCAGCAGCCAATTGACGGTGAACACTGAAGCTTTCTTT. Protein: CASSQLTVNTEAFF.